The rows below give T cell receptor beta chains drawn from one sample of a study of technical replicates of blood from a few donors. Data came from immunoSEQ multiplex PCR; TCRdb stores just in-frame clones and leaves some out. The repertoire holds 55,000 to 75,000 clones, with approximately 94% as singletons. The specimen was PBMCs. The source of these receptors is a human donor in good health. Some clones in this sample may be carry-over from other donors' samples. CDR3s include the opening cysteine and the closing phenylalanine or tryptophan. D genes are given only for firm matches. Clone size, where shown, is once, few, many, or a class for clones that have expanded.

V gene: TRBV7-9
J gene: TRBJ2-7
D gene: -
clone size: -
CDR3 protein: CASSLDRGYEQYF
CDR3 DNA: TGTGCCAGCAGCTTAGATAGGGGCTACGAGCAGTACTTC

V gene: TRBV9
J gene: TRBJ1-6
D gene: -
clone size: -
CDR3 protein: CASSPQGSYNSPLHF
CDR3 DNA: TGTGCCAGCAGCCCTCAGGGTTCCTATAATTCACCCCTCCACTTT

V gene: TRBV30
J gene: TRBJ2-1
D gene: TRBD2
clone size: -
CDR3 protein: CALAGMGEQFF
CDR3 DNA: TGTGCCCTAGCGGGAATGGGTGAGCAGTTCTTC

V gene: TRBV29-1
J gene: TRBJ2-7
D gene: TRBD2
clone size: -
CDR3 protein: CSVAAGAYEQYF
CDR3 DNA: TGCAGCGTTGCAGCGGGAGCTTACGAGCAGTACTTC

V gene: TRBV12-5
J gene: TRBJ1-1
D gene: -
clone size: -
CDR3 protein: CAHFVWYMNTEAFF
CDR3 DNA: TGTGCCCACTTCGTTTGGTATATGAACACTGAAGCTTTCTTT

V gene: TRBV15
J gene: TRBJ1-4
D gene: TRBD1
clone size: -
CDR3 protein: CATSSEQGAHEKLFF
CDR3 DNA: TGTGCCACCAGCAGCGAACAGGGGGCCCATGAAAAACTGTTTTTT

V gene: TRBV30
J gene: TRBJ1-1
D gene: -
clone size: -
CDR3 protein: CAWSVLSGIAFF
CDR3 DNA: TGTGCCTGGAGTGTACTCTCCGGGATTGCTTTCTTT

V gene: TRBV5-1
J gene: TRBJ2-1
D gene: -
clone size: -
CDR3 protein: CASSLAGLVFSLEQFF
CDR3 DNA: TGCGCCAGCAGCTTGGCCGGTCTAGTATTCTCCCTCGAGCAGTTCTTC

V gene: TRBV21-1
J gene: TRBJ2-7
D gene: -
clone size: once
CDR3 protein: CASSKRTSSYEQYF
CDR3 DNA: TGTGCCAGCAGCAAACGGACATCTTCCTACGAGCAGTACTTC

V gene: TRBV7-3
J gene: TRBJ2-3
D gene: -
clone size: -
CDR3 protein: CASSKTGGRADTQYF
CDR3 DNA: TGTGCCAGCAGCAAAACAGGGGGGAGGGCAGATACGCAGTATTTT

V gene: TRBV9
J gene: TRBJ1-1
D gene: -
clone size: once
CDR3 protein: CASSVVGGGAEAFF
CDR3 DNA: TGTGCCAGCAGCGTAGTTGGAGGAGGCGCTGAAGCTTTCTTT

V gene: TRBV11-2
J gene: TRBJ2-3
D gene: -
clone size: -
CDR3 protein: CASSLTGFRDTQYF
CDR3 DNA: TGTGCCAGCAGCTTAACAGGATTTAGGGATACGCAGTATTTT

V gene: TRBV4-3
J gene: TRBJ2-7
D gene: TRBD1
clone size: -
CDR3 protein: CASSQDLATGSIRGQYF
CDR3 DNA: TGCGCCAGCAGCCAAGATCTCGCGACAGGGAGTATACGTGGGCAGTACTTC

V gene: TRBV5-1
J gene: TRBJ2-7
D gene: -
clone size: -
CDR3 protein: CASRDEGYEQYF
CDR3 DNA: TGCGCCAGCCGAGACGAGGGTTACGAGCAGTACTTC

V gene: TRBV5-6
J gene: TRBJ2-7
D gene: -
clone size: -
CDR3 protein: CASSPWGGRENEQYF
CDR3 DNA: TGTGCCAGCAGCCCTTGGGGCGGACGGGAGAACGAGCAGTACTTC

V gene: TRBV7-3
J gene: TRBJ2-1
D gene: -
clone size: -
CDR3 protein: CASSLQAAYNEQFF
CDR3 DNA: TGTGCCAGCAGCTTACAAGCGGCGTACAATGAGCAGTTCTTC

V gene: TRBV21-1
J gene: TRBJ2-2
D gene: -
clone size: -
CDR3 protein: CASSTLGRTGIRGTGELFF
CDR3 DNA: TGTGCCAGCAGCACCTTAGGCCGGACAGGGATTCGTGGCACCGGGGAGCTGTTTTTT

V gene: TRBV1
J gene: TRBJ1-1
D gene: -
clone size: -
CDR3 protein: CTSSQGNGGGGDTEAFF
CDR3 DNA: TGCACCAGCAGCCAAGGGAATGGCGGCGGAGGGGACACTGAAGCTTTCTTT

V gene: TRBV6-6
J gene: TRBJ1-5
D gene: TRBD1
clone size: -
CDR3 protein: CASTSTGGMGQPQHF
CDR3 DNA: TGTGCCAGCACGAGCACAGGGGGCATGGGTCAGCCCCAGCATTTT

V gene: TRBV29-1
J gene: TRBJ1-1
D gene: -
clone size: -
CDR3 protein: CSVCATDYTEAFF
CDR3 DNA: TGCAGCGTGTGTGCCACAGATTACACTGAAGCTTTCTTT

V gene: TRBV18
J gene: TRBJ2-1
D gene: -
clone size: -
CDR3 protein: CASSPRQSSYNEQFF
CDR3 DNA: TGTGCCAGCTCACCACGACAGAGCTCCTACAATGAGCAGTTCTTC

V gene: TRBV6-1
J gene: TRBJ2-3
D gene: -
clone size: -
CDR3 protein: CASMRTESDTQYF
CDR3 DNA: TGTGCCAGCATGAGGACAGAGAGCGATACGCAGTATTTT

V gene: TRBV7-6
J gene: TRBJ1-1
D gene: TRBD1
clone size: -
CDR3 protein: CASSLGRGDTEAFF
CDR3 DNA: TGTGCCAGCAGCTTGGGCAGGGGGGACACTGAAGCTTTCTTT

V gene: TRBV9
J gene: TRBJ1-5
D gene: -
clone size: -
CDR3 protein: CASSADSYSNQPQHF
CDR3 DNA: TGTGCCAGCAGCGCGGACAGCTATAGCAATCAGCCCCAGCATTTT

V gene: TRBV7-2
J gene: TRBJ2-7
D gene: -
clone size: -
CDR3 protein: CASSPSFGEQYF
CDR3 DNA: TGTGCCAGCAGCCCCTCCTTCGGCGAGCAGTACTTC

V gene: TRBV14
J gene: TRBJ1-1
D gene: -
clone size: -
CDR3 protein: CASSPRQKNTEAFF
CDR3 DNA: TGTGCCAGCAGCCCCAGACAGAAGAACACTGAAGCTTTCTTT

V gene: TRBV7-6
J gene: TRBJ2-7
D gene: TRBD1
clone size: -
CDR3 protein: CASSTIPGQIPGEQYF
CDR3 DNA: TGTGCCAGCAGTACTATCCCGGGACAGATACCAGGCGAGCAGTACTTC

V gene: TRBV4-1
J gene: TRBJ2-3
D gene: TRBD2
clone size: few
CDR3 protein: CASSRGGLAGLTDTQYF
CDR3 DNA: TGCGCCAGCAGCCGCGGGGGACTAGCGGGGCTCACAGATACGCAGTATTTT

V gene: TRBV14
J gene: TRBJ1-2
D gene: -
clone size: -
CDR3 protein: CASSQVEGGYTF
CDR3 DNA: TGTGCCAGCAGCCAAGTAGAGGGAGGCTACACCTTC

V gene: TRBV7-9
J gene: TRBJ2-7
D gene: -
clone size: -
CDR3 protein: CASSSDLSYEQYF
CDR3 DNA: TGTGCCAGCAGCTCCGACTTGTCCTACGAGCAGTACTTC

V gene: TRBV19
J gene: TRBJ1-2
D gene: TRBD1
clone size: once
CDR3 protein: CASRMDRNVGGGYTF
CDR3 DNA: TGTGCCAGTAGAATGGACAGGAACGTCGGTGGTGGCTACACCTTC

V gene: TRBV10-3
J gene: TRBJ2-7
D gene: TRBD1
clone size: once
CDR3 protein: CAISLQGTAAYEQYF
CDR3 DNA: TGTGCCATCAGTCTACAGGGGACGGCAGCCTACGAGCAGTACTTC